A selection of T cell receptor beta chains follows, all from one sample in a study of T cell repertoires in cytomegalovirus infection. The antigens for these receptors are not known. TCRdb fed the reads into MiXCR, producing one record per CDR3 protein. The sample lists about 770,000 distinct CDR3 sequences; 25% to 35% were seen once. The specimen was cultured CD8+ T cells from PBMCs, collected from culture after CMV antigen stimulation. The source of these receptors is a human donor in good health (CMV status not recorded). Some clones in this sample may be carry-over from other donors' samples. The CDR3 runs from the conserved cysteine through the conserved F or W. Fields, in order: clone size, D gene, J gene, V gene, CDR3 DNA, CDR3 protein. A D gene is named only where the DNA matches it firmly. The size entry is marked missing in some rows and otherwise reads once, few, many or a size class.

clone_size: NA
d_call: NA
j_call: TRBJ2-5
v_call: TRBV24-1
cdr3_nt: TGTGCCACCAGTGATTTAGAGACGGAGGTACGAGAGACCCAGTACTTC
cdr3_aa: CATSDLETEVRETQYF

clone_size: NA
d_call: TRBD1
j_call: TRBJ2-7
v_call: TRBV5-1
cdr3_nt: TGCGCCAGCACCGTCTTCGCGGGACAGGGGGACTACGAGCAGTACTTC
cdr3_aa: CASTVFAGQGDYEQYF

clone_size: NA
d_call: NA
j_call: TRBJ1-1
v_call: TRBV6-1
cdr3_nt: TGTGCCAGCACCGACCTTGGGGTAAGGGCTGAAGCTTTCTTT
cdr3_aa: CASTDLGVRAEAFF

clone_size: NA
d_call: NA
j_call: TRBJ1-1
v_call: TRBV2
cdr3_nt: TGTGCCAGCAACCGAAAGCGGCAGGGAATGGACACTGAAGCTTTCTTT
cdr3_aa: CASNRKRQGMDTEAFF

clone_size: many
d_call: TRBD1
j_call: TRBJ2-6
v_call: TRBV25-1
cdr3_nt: TGTGCCAGCGTAGGCCCCAGGGGGTTAGGTGGGGCCAACGTCCTGACTTTC
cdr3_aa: CASVGPRGLGGANVLTF

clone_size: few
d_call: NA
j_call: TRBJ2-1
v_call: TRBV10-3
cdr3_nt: TGTGCCATCAGTGAGGAAGTAGATGAGCAGTTCTTC
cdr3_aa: CAISEEVDEQFF

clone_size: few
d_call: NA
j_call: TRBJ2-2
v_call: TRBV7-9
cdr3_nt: TGTGCCAGCAGCTCGAGCCTAGGGACGGGGACCGGGGAGCTGTTTTTT
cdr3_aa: CASSSSLGTGTGELFF

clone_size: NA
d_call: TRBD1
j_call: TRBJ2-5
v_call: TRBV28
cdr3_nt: TGTGCCAGCAGTTTATCTTCGGGGCAGGGGGCTGGGGAGACCCAGTACTTC
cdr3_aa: CASSLSSGQGAGETQYF

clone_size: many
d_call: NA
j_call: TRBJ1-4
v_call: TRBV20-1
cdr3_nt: TGCAGTGCTAGATCAGAACTCAAACTGTTTTTT
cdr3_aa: CSARSELKLFF

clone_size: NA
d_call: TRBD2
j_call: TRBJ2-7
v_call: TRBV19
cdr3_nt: TGTGCCAGTAGTTTCGGGGGGGTCGCCGAGCAGTACTTC
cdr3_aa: CASSFGGVAEQYF

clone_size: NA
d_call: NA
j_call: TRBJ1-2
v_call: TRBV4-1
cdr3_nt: TGCGCCAGCAGCCCGTCCGCAGGGACACCTTCTGGCTACACCTTC
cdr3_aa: CASSPSAGTPSGYTF

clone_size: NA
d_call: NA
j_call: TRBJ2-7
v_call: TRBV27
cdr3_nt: TGTGCCAGCAGCCAGCGCCCAGGGGTAACCTCCTACGAGCAGTACTTC
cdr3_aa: CASSQRPGVTSYEQYF

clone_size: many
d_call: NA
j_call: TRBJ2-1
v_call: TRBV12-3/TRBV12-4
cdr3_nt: TGTGCCAGCAGCCAAGTCCACGCATCCGAGCAGTTCTTC
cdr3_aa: CASSQVHASEQFF

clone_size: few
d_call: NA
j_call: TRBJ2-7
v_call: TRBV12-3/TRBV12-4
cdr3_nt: TGTGCCAGCAGTCCCGGAGTCCCTTACGAGCAGTACTTC
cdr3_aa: CASSPGVPYEQYF

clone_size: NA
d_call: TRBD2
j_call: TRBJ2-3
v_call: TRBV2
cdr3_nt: TGTGCCAGCAGTCCAGGACTAGCGGGGGGGCCGGTCACAGATACGCAGTATTTT
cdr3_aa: CASSPGLAGGPVTDTQYF

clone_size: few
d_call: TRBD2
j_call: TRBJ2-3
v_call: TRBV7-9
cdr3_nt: TGTGCCAGCAGCCCCCCGAGCGGGGGGGCGACAGATACGCAGTATTTT
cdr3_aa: CASSPPSGGATDTQYF

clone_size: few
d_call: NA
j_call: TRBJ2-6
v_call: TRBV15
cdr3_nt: TGTGCCACCAGCCGGAGGTTAGCCAACGTCCTGACTTTC
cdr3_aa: CATSRRLANVLTF

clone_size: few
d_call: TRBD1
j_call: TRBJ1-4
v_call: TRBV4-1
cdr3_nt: TGCGCCAGCAGCCAGGGGGGACAGCCTCTACATGAAAAACTGTTTTTT
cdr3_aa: CASSQGGQPLHEKLFF

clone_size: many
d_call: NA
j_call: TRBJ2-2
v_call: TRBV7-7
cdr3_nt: TGTGCTAGCAGCTTAAGAGGGGACCACACCGGGGAGCTGTTTTTT
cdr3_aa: CASSLRGDHTGELFF

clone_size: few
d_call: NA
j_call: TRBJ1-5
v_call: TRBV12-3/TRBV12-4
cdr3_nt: TGTGCCAGCGCTTCTTTAACGGGGGCCTTTAATCAGCCCCAGCATTTT
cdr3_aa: CASASLTGAFNQPQHF

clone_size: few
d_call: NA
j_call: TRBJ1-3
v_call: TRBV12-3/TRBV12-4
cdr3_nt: TGTGCCAGCAGTTCTGAGAGGGGAGGCTCTGGAAACACCATATATTTT
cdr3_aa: CASSSERGGSGNTIYF

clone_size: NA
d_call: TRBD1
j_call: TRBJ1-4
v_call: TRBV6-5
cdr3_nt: TGTGCCAGCAGTTACTCAACAGGGGGGGAAAAACTGTTTTTT
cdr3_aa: CASSYSTGGEKLFF

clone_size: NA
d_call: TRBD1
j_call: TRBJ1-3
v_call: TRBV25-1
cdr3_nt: TGTGCCAGCAGGGAGGAGCCCCAGGGGGCTCGGAGGGGCTCTGGAAACACCATATATTTT
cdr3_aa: CASREEPQGARRGSGNTIYF

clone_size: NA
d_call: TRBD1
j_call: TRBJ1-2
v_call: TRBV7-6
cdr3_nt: TGTGCCAGCAGCATGCTACCGGGACAGGGTTTCGATGGCTACACCTTC
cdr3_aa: CASSMLPGQGFDGYTF

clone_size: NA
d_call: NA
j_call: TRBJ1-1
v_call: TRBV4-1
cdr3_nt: TGCGCCAGCAGCCAAAGTCGGGGAAACACTGAAGCTTTCTTT
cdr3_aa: CASSQSRGNTEAFF

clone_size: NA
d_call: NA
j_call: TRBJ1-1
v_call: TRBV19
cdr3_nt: TGTGCCAGTAAGAAACGGGACCGATGGAAACGGAACACTGAAGCTTTCTTT
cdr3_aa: CASKKRDRWKRNTEAFF

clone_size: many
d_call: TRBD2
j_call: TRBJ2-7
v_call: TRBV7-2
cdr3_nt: TGTGCCAGCAGCTTAAGGGGAGAGAAGCGGGGTACATCCTACGAGCAGTACTTC
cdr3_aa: CASSLRGEKRGTSYEQYF

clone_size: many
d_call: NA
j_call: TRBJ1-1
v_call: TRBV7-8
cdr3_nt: TGTGCCAGCAGCGGTCCCGGCGTGAACACTGAAGCTTTCTTT
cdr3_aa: CASSGPGVNTEAFF

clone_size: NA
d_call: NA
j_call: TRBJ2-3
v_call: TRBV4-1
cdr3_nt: TGCGCCAGCAGCGGTCTAGGAAACACAGATACGCAGTATTTT
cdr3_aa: CASSGLGNTDTQYF

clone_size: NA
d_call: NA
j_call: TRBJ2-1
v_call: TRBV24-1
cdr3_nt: TGTGCCACCGATTGGAACGGTGAGCAGTTCTTC
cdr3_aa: CATDWNGEQFF

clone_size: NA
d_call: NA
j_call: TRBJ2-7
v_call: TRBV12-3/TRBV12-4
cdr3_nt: TGTGCCAGCAGTTTTAGGGGGGACCAGTCCTACGAGCAGTACTTC
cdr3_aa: CASSFRGDQSYEQYF

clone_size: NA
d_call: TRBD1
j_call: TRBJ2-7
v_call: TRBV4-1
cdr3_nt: TGCGCCAGCAGCCTGGGACAGGGATTTGGCGAGCAGTACTTC
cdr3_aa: CASSLGQGFGEQYF

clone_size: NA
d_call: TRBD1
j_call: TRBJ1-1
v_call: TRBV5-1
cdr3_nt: TGCGCCAGCAGCCCATCGACAGGGGGGAACACTGAAGCTTTCTTT
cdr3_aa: CASSPSTGGNTEAFF

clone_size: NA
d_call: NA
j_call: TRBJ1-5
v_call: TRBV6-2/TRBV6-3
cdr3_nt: TGTGCCAGCACCACGTGGCAGAGCAATCAGCCCCAGCATTTT
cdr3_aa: CASTTWQSNQPQHF

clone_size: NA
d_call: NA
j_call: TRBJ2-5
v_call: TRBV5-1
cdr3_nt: TGCGCCAGCAGCCCGGGTGGCGGGGCCCAAGAGACCCAGTACTTC
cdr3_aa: CASSPGGGAQETQYF

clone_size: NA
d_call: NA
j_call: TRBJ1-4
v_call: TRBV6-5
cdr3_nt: TGTGCCAGCAGTTACCACTCCCCCAGGTTAAATGAAAAACTGTTTTTT
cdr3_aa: CASSYHSPRLNEKLFF

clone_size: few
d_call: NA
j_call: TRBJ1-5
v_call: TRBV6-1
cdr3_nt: TGTGCCAGCCGAAGTGGGGCCACCAATCAGCCCCAGCATTTT
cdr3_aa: CASRSGATNQPQHF

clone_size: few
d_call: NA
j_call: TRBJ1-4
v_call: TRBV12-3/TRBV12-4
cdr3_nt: TGTGCCAGCAGTTTTAGTCCAGGGAAGGTGCAGGATGAAAAACTGTTTTTT
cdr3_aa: CASSFSPGKVQDEKLFF

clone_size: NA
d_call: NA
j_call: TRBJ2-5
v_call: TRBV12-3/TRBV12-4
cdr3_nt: TGTGCCAGCAGTTTAGTAATAGAGACCCAGTACTTC
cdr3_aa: CASSLVIETQYF

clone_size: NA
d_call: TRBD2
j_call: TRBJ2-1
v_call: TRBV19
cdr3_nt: TGTGCCGTTCTGGGCGGGGGGGGAGGTGAGCAGTTCTTC
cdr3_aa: CAVLGGGGGEQFF

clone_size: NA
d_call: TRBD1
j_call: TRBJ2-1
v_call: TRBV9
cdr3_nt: TGTGCCAGCAGCGTAGCTCGGGACAGGGCGGGAAATGAGCAGTTCTTC
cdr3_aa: CASSVARDRAGNEQFF

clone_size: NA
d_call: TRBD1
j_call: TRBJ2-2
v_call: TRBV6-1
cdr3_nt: TGTGCCAGCAGTGAAAGCGCAGGGGGCTACACCTCGAACACCGGGGAGCTGTTTTTT
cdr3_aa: CASSESAGGYTSNTGELFF

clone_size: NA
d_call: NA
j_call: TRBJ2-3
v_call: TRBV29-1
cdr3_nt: TGCAGCGTTGATATGGGGGGCATAGATACGCAGTATTTT
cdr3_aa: CSVDMGGIDTQYF

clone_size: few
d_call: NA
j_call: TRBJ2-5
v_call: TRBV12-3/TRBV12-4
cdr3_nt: TGTGCCAGCAGTTTTTTAACAGCCCAAGAGACCCAGTACTTC
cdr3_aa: CASSFLTAQETQYF

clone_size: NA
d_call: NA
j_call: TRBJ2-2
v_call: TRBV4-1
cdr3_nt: TGCGCCAGCAGCCCATCCTCAGGGTGGGCCGGGGAGCTGTTTTTT
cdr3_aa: CASSPSSGWAGELFF

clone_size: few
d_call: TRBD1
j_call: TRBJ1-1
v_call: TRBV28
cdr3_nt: TGTGCCAGCAGATCCCTAAGGACAGGGGATTTTATGAACACTGAAGCTTTCTTT
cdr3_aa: CASRSLRTGDFMNTEAFF

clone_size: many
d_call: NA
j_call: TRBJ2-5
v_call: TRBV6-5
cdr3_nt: TGTGCCAGCACCGGCGAACAAGAGACCCAGTACTTC
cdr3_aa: CASTGEQETQYF